This T cell receptor beta chain was sequenced during a study of blood T cell repertoires in COVID-19. Study in general: Whether acute or convalescent, the COVID-19 samples came from the United States, Italy and Spain. Sources were T cells, B-cell-depleted T cells, or PBMCs; the material itself was cDNA or gDNA.

The sample holds one count of this clone. In the authors' workflow: Scientists estimated how many nucleated cells there were by amplifying reference gene primers. Assay: immunoSEQ multiplex PCR; the TCRdb copy retains only in-frame clones and omits some. V, J and clone size were drawn from that table, and D and trimming were deduced from the DNA. Here the sample spans 150,000 to 200,000 clones, less than 90% being singletons. The CDR3 is 11 residues long. The V gene lost 3 bases and the J gene lost 6 bases, with 3 bases spanning the gap. Germline CDR1 MNHNS, CDR2 SASEGT. Participant-given clinical history determined each cohort assignment.

The sample taken for sequencing was PBMCs or T cells enriched from blood (not recorded which). This receptor was taken from a human donor with acute COVID-19. The donor label of this sample is uncertain. The chain is built from TRBV6-1 and TRBJ2-4; unclear D gene. The CDR3 sequence: CASSDGNIQYF. Here the CDR3 DNA reads TGTGCCAGCAGTGACGGAAACATTCAGTACTTC.